Presented here are 16 T cell receptor beta chains from one specimen sequenced in a study of T cell responses to AZD1222 COVID-19 vaccine. The protocol was immunoSEQ multiplex PCR, while the TCRdb copy is restricted to in-frame clones and leaves out a portion. The profile shows about 80,000 clones, around 85% of them singletons. Sequencing used peripheral blood, obtained 28 days after the second AZD1222 dose. These receptors all stem from an adult who received the AZD1222 COVID-19 vaccine.

The chain recombines TRBV29-1 with TRBJ1-1, with no clear D. The germline V gene has CDR1 SQVTM and CDR2 ANQGSEA. The V end lost 7 bases, the J end lost 4 bases, and 16 bases lay between the germline ends. The CDR3 loop spans 13 amino acids. The CDR3 DNA reads as TGCAGCGCCTGCTGGTCCGAGGGCACTGAAGCTTTCTTT. It is translated as CSACWSEGTEAFF.

This clone was detected only a few times. The chain employs TRBV20-1 and TRBJ2-1; D is uncertain. Germline V gene lookup returns CDR1 DFQATT and CDR2 SNEGSKA (reference sequence). The CDR3 length is 15 residues. V dropped 3 bases and J dropped 2 bases, with 14 bases sitting between them. CDR3 sequence reads: CSASQAISAYNEQFF. CDR3 sequence (DNA): TGCAGTGCTAGTCAGGCAATTTCCGCCTACAATGAGCAGTTCTTC.

This clone was recorded once. The chain links TRBV27 to TRBJ1-5; D remains ambiguous. CDR1 MNHEY and CDR2 SMNVEV come from the germline V gene (reference sequence). This CDR3 has 14 amino acids. Trimming left V 6 bases short and J 7 bases short, with 16 bases between. The CDR3 coding sequence is TGTGCCAGCAGCCTTCAGTCGGGCTCGCAGCCCCAGCATTTT. It encodes CASSLQSGSQPQHF.

The chain combines TRBV4-3 with TRBJ1-1, with D possibly matching TRBD1 (6 bases). V was pared by 0 bases and J by 5 bases, with 10 bases between. The CDR3 consists of 14 residues. From germline, CDR1 is LGHNA and CDR2 YSLEER. The CDR3 DNA follows: TGCGCCAGCAGCCAAGAAAGTGGACAGACTGAAGCTTTCTTT. Residues: CASSQESGQTEAFF.

J is TRBJ1-1 and V is TRBV18; D ambiguous. Germline assignment: CDR1 KGHSH and CDR2 LQKENI. The CDR3 spans 13 residues. V was shortened by 1 base and J by 4 bases, with 7 bases between the two germline ends. The CDR3 DNA follows: TGTGCCAGCTCACCACAGCGGACCACTGAAGCTTTCTTT. Translation: CASSPQRTTEAFF.

The chain is built from TRBV6-2 or TRBV6-3 and TRBJ1-5, with D possibly being TRBD1 (6 bases). The V end lost 8 bases, the J end lost 4 bases, and 18 bases lay between the germline ends. The CDR3 sequence is 15 residues long. Germline-derived CDR1 and CDR2 are MNHEY and SVGEGT. For the CDR3, the DNA is TGTGCCAGCTGTTCAATGCAGGGGTGGAATCAGCCCCAGCATTTT. Amino acids: CASCSMQGWNQPQHF.

The chain recombines TRBV19 with TRBJ2-2; no clear D gene. The V gene lost 6 bases and the J gene lost 3 bases, with 8 bases spanning the gap. Germline V CDR1 and CDR2: LNHDA, SQIVND (reference sequence). The CDR3 covers 13 residues. In nucleotides, the CDR3 is TGTGCCAGTAGGACCCTCTACACCGGGGAGCTGTTTTTT. Amino acid sequence: CASRTLYTGELFF.

The CDR3 loop reads CASSQDQARKNTEAFF. Written as DNA, the CDR3 is TGTGCCAGCAGCCAAGATCAGGCCAGGAAGAACACTGAAGCTTTCTTT. The genes are TRBV3-1 (or the pseudogene TRBV3-2) and TRBJ1-1; D remains ambiguous. V was cut by 0 bases and J by 1 base, with 12 bases left in between. CDR1 and CDR2 from the germline V gene are LGHDT and YNNKEL (reference sequence). CDR3 length equals 16 residues.

The CDR3 loop reads CSASPLAGNTGELFF. CDR3 nucleotide sequence: TGCAGTGCTAGTCCACTAGCGGGTAACACCGGGGAGCTGTTTTTT. The chain uses TRBV20-1 and TRBJ2-2; 9 nucleotides agree with TRBD2. The germline V gene has CDR1 DFQATT and CDR2 SNEGSKA (reference sequence). Trimming at V came to 3 bases and at J to 2 bases, leaving 4 bases not matched to a gene. CDR3 length: 15 residues.

The gene calls are TRBV13 and TRBJ1-4; possible D gene TRBD1, 6 bases. The V end lost 5 bases, the J end lost 7 bases, and 17 bases lay between the germline ends. The CDR3 has 15 amino acids. Germline V gives CDR1 PRHDT, CDR2 FYEKMQ (reference sequence). The CDR3 is CASSTQGSSGEKLFF. In DNA, the CDR3 is TGTGCCAGCAGCACCCAGGGGAGTTCGGGTGAAAAACTGTTTTTT.

The gene calls are TRBV5-4 and TRBJ2-1; D is undetermined. Germline V gene sequence: CDR1 SGHNT, CDR2 YYREEE (reference sequence). V dropped 5 bases and J dropped 8 bases, with 14 bases sitting between them. The CDR3 spans 13 residues. CDR3 sequence reads: CASSLGGGDEQFF. The CDR3 bases are TGTGCCAGCAGTCTGGGTGGCGGAGATGAGCAGTTCTTC.

This rearrangement joins TRBV6-5 to TRBJ1-2, with D perhaps matching TRBD1 (6 bases). V was trimmed by 2 bases and J by 4 bases, leaving 11 bases between them. Per germline, CDR1 MNHEY and CDR2 SVGAGI. The CDR3 contains 14 residues. In DNA form, the CDR3 reads TGTGCCAGCAGTTACCAGGGGCTTGTCTATGGCTACACCTTC. Translation gives CASSYQGLVYGYTF.

DNA of the CDR3: TGCAGCGTTGGGGGGCCTGAGCAGTTCTTC. It yields the protein CSVGGPEQFF. The rearrangement joins TRBV29-1 to TRBJ2-1, with D possibly TRBD1 on 6 matching bases. Trimming shortened V by 4 bases and J by 9 bases, and 7 bases separated the two germline ends. CDR3 size: 10 residues. Germline V gives CDR1 SQVTM, CDR2 ANQGSEA.

This chain connects TRBV6-5 to TRBJ2-3; 9 bases agree with TRBD2. CDR3 size: 14 residues. Trimming removed 8 bases from V and 4 bases from J; junction bases left unmatched: 7. CDR1 and CDR2 (germline): MNHEY, SVGAGI. CDR3 region: CASASGTSPDTQYF. Written as DNA, the CDR3 is TGTGCCAGCGCCTCCGGGACTAGCCCAGATACGCAGTATTTT.

This clone appeared once. The chain recombines TRBV5-4 with TRBJ1-1, with 9 bases aligning to TRBD1. Germline V gene lookup returns CDR1 SGHNT and CDR2 YYREEE (reference sequence). CDR3 length: 15 amino acids. With 0 bases clipped from V and 6 bases from J, the junction kept 6 bases outside the gene matches. This CDR3 reads CASSLDRGRVAEAFF. The DNA of the CDR3 is TGTGCCAGCAGCTTGGACAGGGGGCGCGTGGCTGAAGCTTTCTTT.

The gene calls are TRBV15 and TRBJ2-7; 13 bases are a match to TRBD2. The trim removed 5 bases at V and 5 bases at J, leaving 9 bases unmatched. Germline CDR1 is LNHNV and CDR2 is YYDKDF (reference sequence). CDR3 length: 16 residues. CDR3 bases: TGTGCCACCAGCTGGGAACTAGCGGGAGGGGGCGACGAGCAGTACTTC. Translation gives CATSWELAGGGDEQYF.